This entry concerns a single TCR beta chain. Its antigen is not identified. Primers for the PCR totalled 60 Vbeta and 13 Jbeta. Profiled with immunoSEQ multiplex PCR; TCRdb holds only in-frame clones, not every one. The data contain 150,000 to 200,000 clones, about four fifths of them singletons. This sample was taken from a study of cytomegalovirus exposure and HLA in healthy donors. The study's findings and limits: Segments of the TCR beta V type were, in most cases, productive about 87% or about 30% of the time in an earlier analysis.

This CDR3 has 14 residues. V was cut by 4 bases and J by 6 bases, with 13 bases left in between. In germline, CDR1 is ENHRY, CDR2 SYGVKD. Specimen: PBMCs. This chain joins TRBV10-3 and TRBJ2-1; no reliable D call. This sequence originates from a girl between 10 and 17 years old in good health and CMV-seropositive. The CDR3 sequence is CAISAVDSSNEQFF. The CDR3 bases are TGTGCCATCAGTGCCGTCGACTCATCCAATGAGCAGTTCTTC.